These 31 T cell receptor beta chains were all obtained from the same sample, sequenced in a study of blood T cell repertoires in COVID-19. Sequenced by immunoSEQ multiplex PCR; TCRdb stores in-frame clones only, minus some. Found here are 300,000 to 350,000 clones, around nine tenths of them singletons; the top ten hold about 7%. Sample: peripheral blood. The receptors derive from a woman aged 70-85 years with COVID-19, enrolled during active disease.

The chain couples TRBV7-8 to TRBJ2-5; D is uncertain. From germline, CDR1 is SGHVS and CDR2 FQNEAQ. V gave up 2 bases and J gave up 2 bases, with 12 bases separating them. The CDR3 runs 15 residues. The CDR3 spells CASSLSVGRQETQYF. The CDR3 nucleotides read TGTGCCAGCAGCTTATCGGTTGGGCGACAAGAGACCCAGTACTTC.

The chain employs TRBV9 and TRBJ1-1, with D unresolved. The V gene lost 4 bases and the J gene lost 3 bases, with 10 bases spanning the gap. The germline CDR1 and CDR2 sequences are SGDLS and YYNGEE. The CDR3 contains 13 residues. CDR3 DNA: TGTGCCAGCAGCCGGGAGGGCTACACTGAAGCTTTCTTT. This codes for CASSREGYTEAFF.

The chain is built from TRBV5-6 and TRBJ1-2, with 9 bases matching TRBD1. V gave up 2 bases and J gave up 4 bases; unmatched junction bases: 3. The CDR3 runs 14 residues. Germline V gene lookup returns CDR1 SGHDT and CDR2 YYEEEE. This CDR3 reads CASSFGTGTYGYTF. The CDR3 region has the DNA TGTGCCAGCAGCTTTGGGACAGGGACCTATGGCTACACCTTC.

V and J are TRBV29-1 and TRBJ2-1; 7 bases line up with TRBD2. Per the germline V gene, CDR1 is SQVTM and CDR2 is ANQGSEA. The CDR3 loop spans 14 amino acids. V gave up 3 bases and J gave up 7 bases; unmatched junction bases: 9. The DNA for the CDR3 is TGCAGCGTTGAGAGGGCAGCCGGGGGGAATGAGCAGTTCTTC. Translated, it gives CSVERAAGGNEQFF.

This chain's CDR3 is CASVEGYGSGYTF. CDR3 nucleotide sequence: TGTGCCAGCGTGGAGGGGTACGGGTCGGGCTACACCTTC. The chain joins TRBV2 to TRBJ1-2; tentatively, D is TRBD1 (5 bases). CDR1 and CDR2 from the germline V gene are SNHLY and FYNNEI. V lost 8 bases, J lost 8 bases, and 18 bases lay in between. CDR3 length: 13 residues.

The chain recombines TRBV5-1 with TRBJ2-2; D is perhaps TRBD1 (7 bases). Germline CDR1 SGHRS, CDR2 YFSETQ. CDR3 length equals 15 residues. Trimming removed 4 bases from V and 3 bases from J, with 13 bases in between. CDR3 region: CASSRAGQHTGELFF. The CDR3 DNA reads TGCGCCAGCAGCCGGGCGGGACAGCACACCGGGGAGCTGTTTTTT. Combining the CDR3 with reference TRBV5-1 and TRBJ2-2 gives the whole variable domain KAGVTQTPRYLIKTRGQQVTLSCSPISGHRSVSWYQQTPGQGLQFLFEYFSETQRNKGNFPGRFSGRQFSNSRSEMNVSTLELGDSALYLCASSRAGQHTGELFFGEGSRLTVL.

This clone occurred once. The chain carries TRBV7-2 and TRBJ2-3; the D is unclear. Germline V gene data show CDR1 as SGHTA and CDR2 as FQGNSA. Trimming removed 4 bases at V and 4 bases at J, with 6 bases between. This CDR3 has 12 residues. The CDR3 sequence: CASSSLADTQYF. CDR3 sequence (DNA): TGTGCCAGCAGCTCCCTCGCAGATACGCAGTATTTT.

V gene TRBV6-5 combines with J gene TRBJ2-7; 11 positions agree with TRBD1. CDR3 length: 15 residues. Looked up from germline, CDR1 is MNHEY and CDR2 is SVGAGI. The V gene end was trimmed by 10 bases and the J gene end by 3 bases; junction bases not matched to a gene: 11. The CDR3 region is CATNPPDRGLYEQYF. In nucleotides, the CDR3 is TGTGCCACCAACCCCCCGGACAGGGGGCTCTACGAGCAGTACTTC.

The chain couples TRBV4-1 to TRBJ1-3; D uncertain. This CDR3 has 17 amino acids. Germline V gene lookup returns CDR1 MGHRA and CDR2 YSYEKL. Trimming pared 0 bases from V and 0 bases from J, leaving 12 bases between. The CDR3 bases are TGCGCCAGCAGCCAAGAAGGTGTTGGAGTCTCTGGAAACACCATATATTTT. This gives the protein CASSQEGVGVSGNTIYF.

The chain employs TRBV28 and TRBJ1-5, with D possibly matching TRBD1 (5 bases). The CDR3 extends over 13 amino acids. The ends were cut back, 8 bases at V and 4 bases at J, with 12 bases in the middle. Germline CDR1 is MDHEN and CDR2 is SYDVKM. CDR3 sequence (DNA): TGTGCCAGCCAATCGGACATTAATCAGCCCCAGCATTTT. It specifies CASQSDINQPQHF.

The chain uses TRBV5-8 and TRBJ1-4; D perhaps matches TRBD1 (5 bases). Trimming pared 4 bases from V and 0 bases from J, leaving 13 bases between. The length of the CDR3 is 16 residues. The germline CDR1 and CDR2 sequences are SGHTS and YDEGEE. The CDR3 nucleotides are TGTGCCAGCAGCCCCCGGGGGGTGTCAACTAATGAAAAACTGTTTTTT. This sequence encodes CASSPRGVSTNEKLFF.

The gene calls are TRBV28 and TRBJ2-3, with D hard to call. V lost 8 bases, J lost 4 bases, and 7 bases lay in between. The CDR3 spans 11 residues. The germline V gene has CDR1 MDHEN and CDR2 SYDVKM. CDR3 nucleotides: TGTGCCAGCCGTGGGCCAGATACGCAGTATTTT. The encoded protein is CASRGPDTQYF.

This chain uses TRBV9 with TRBJ2-4; D call uncertain. CDR1 and CDR2 from the germline V gene are SGDLS and YYNGEE. The germline V and J ends were trimmed by 0 bases and 5 bases, with 6 bases remaining between them. The CDR3 is 13 amino acids. The CDR3 reads CASSVAPQNIQYF. CDR3 nucleotide sequence: TGTGCCAGCAGCGTAGCCCCTCAAAACATTCAGTACTTC.

The chain recombines TRBV24-1 with TRBJ1-1, with D unresolved. CDR1 is KGHDR, CDR2 SFDVKD, per germline. The CDR3 has 13 residues. V was clipped by 1 base and J by 1 base, with 3 bases between them. CDR3 DNA sequence: TGTGCCACCAGTGATTTACAGAACACTGAAGCTTTCTTT. Protein sequence: CATSDLQNTEAFF.

Regarding this clone: Other DNA sequences in the same sample also yield this CDR3. J is TRBJ1-1 and V is TRBV19, with TRBD1 identical over 8 bases. Germline lookup yields CDR1 LNHDA and CDR2 SQIVND (reference sequence). The J segment lost 1 base and the V segment lost 5 bases, leaving 3 bases of the junction unmatched. The CDR3 sequence is 14 residues long. As DNA, the CDR3 is TGTGCCAGTAGTTCCGGACAGGGGAACACTGAAGCTTTCTTT. Its translation is CASSSGQGNTEAFF. Looking up the rest from reference TRBV19 and TRBJ1-1 gives the full variable domain: DGGITQSPKYLFRKEGQNVTLSCEQNLNHDAMYWYRQDPGQGLRLIYYSQIVNDFQKGDIAEGYSVSREKKESFPLTVTSAQKNPTAFYLCASSSGQGNTEAFFGQGTRLTVV.

The chain uses TRBV4-1 and TRBJ1-1; 9 bases fit TRBD1. Germline V CDR1 and CDR2: MGHRA, YSYEKL. The J segment lost 4 bases and the V segment lost 3 bases, leaving 9 bases of the junction unmatched. The CDR3 loop spans 16 amino acids. DNA for the CDR3: TGCGCCAGCAGCCATGAGGGGACAGGGTGGGGCACTGAAGCTTTCTTT. This gives the protein CASSHEGTGWGTEAFF.

The rearrangement uses TRBV6-1 and TRBJ2-7; TRBD1 agrees at 10 bases. Germline values: CDR1 MNHNS, CDR2 SASEGT. This CDR3 is built from 15 residues. Trimming removed 0 bases from V and 2 bases from J; junction bases left unmatched: 1. The CDR3 is CASSEAGTGAYEQYF. The CDR3 DNA sequence: TGTGCCAGCAGTGAAGCTGGGACAGGGGCCTACGAGCAGTACTTC.

This clone was recorded once. For the CDR3, the DNA is TGTGCCAGCAGGCCAAACTGGGACAGACAGTTAGAAGAGACCCAGTACTTC. Translation: CASRPNWDRQLEETQYF. This chain connects TRBV28 to TRBJ2-5; 7 nucleotides agree with TRBD1. This CDR3 is built from 17 residues. V was clipped by 6 bases and J by 3 bases; unmatched bases: 16. Germline V CDR1 and CDR2: MDHEN, SYDVKM.

This chain connects TRBV4-2 to TRBJ1-1, with D perhaps matching TRBD1 (5 bases). The CDR3 runs 13 residues. Germline V lookup: CDR1 LGHNA, CDR2 YNFKEQ. With 1 base removed from V and 11 bases from J, the gap between germline ends came to 14 bases. CDR3 bases: TGTGCCAGCAGCCAAGGACAGACGAAAGGGGCTTTCTTT. As protein: CASSQGQTKGAFF.

The chain carries TRBV5-1 and TRBJ2-1, with 10 bases fitting TRBD1. The germline gives CDR1 SGHRS, CDR2 YFSETQ. After removal of 4 bases from V and 8 bases from J, the junction contained 9 bases not matched to a gene. The CDR3 totals 15 residues. CDR3 sequence reads: CASSLAGTGVDEQFF. The CDR3 region has the DNA TGCGCCAGCAGCCTGGCGGGGACAGGGGTTGATGAGCAGTTCTTC.

The CDR3 sequence is CASTTRTGRDNQPQHF. In nucleotides, the CDR3 is TGTGCCAGCACGACACGGACAGGGCGAGACAATCAGCCCCAGCATTTT. The genes are TRBV5-6 and TRBJ1-5; 8 bases agree with TRBD1. Trimming cost V 6 bases and J 3 bases; bases outside gene matches: 11. Germline assignment: CDR1 SGHDT and CDR2 YYEEEE. The CDR3 totals 16 residues.

The rearrangement uses TRBV5-8 and TRBJ1-4; 8 bases line up with TRBD1. Trimming removed 0 bases from V and 8 bases from J; junction bases left unmatched: 3. CDR3 size: 14 residues. Germline CDR1 SGHTS, CDR2 YDEGEE. The CDR3 spells CASSLDRGREKLFF. In DNA form, the CDR3 reads TGTGCCAGCAGCTTGGACAGGGGGAGGGAAAAACTGTTTTTT.

A word on this clone: Other DNA sequences from this sample encode an identical CDR3 as well. This sequence joins TRBV5-1 and TRBJ1-2; D is possibly TRBD1 (6 bases). The CDR3 covers 14 residues. Trimming pared 3 bases from V and 1 base from J, leaving 10 bases between. Germline CDR1 and CDR2: SGHRS and YFSETQ. In DNA form, the CDR3 reads TGCGCCAGCAGCTCGACAGGAGATAACTATGGCTACACCTTC. This translates into CASSSTGDNYGYTF.

This sequence joins TRBV9 and TRBJ1-2, with D tentatively TRBD1 (5 bases). V lost 4 bases and J lost 4, with 14 bases in between. Germline loops: CDR1 SGDLS, CDR2 YYNGEE. The length of the CDR3 is 14 residues. The CDR3 DNA follows: TGTGCCAGCAGCCGAAGTCAGGGCGCCTATGGCTACACCTTC. Protein product: CASSRSQGAYGYTF.

This chain joins TRBV9 and TRBJ2-7, with 13 bases that match TRBD2. The V gene end was trimmed by 3 bases and the J gene end by 7 bases; junction bases not matched to a gene: 10. This CDR3 comprises 16 residues. Germline values: CDR1 SGDLS, CDR2 YYNGEE. DNA for the CDR3: TGTGCCAGCAGCGACCCACTAGCGGGGGGGAGGTATGAGCAGTACTTC. Its protein is CASSDPLAGGRYEQYF.

This chain links TRBV3-1 (or the pseudogene TRBV3-2) with TRBJ1-2; tentatively, D is TRBD1 (6 bases). This CDR3 contains 14 residues. The germline V gene encodes CDR1 LGHDT and CDR2 YNNKEL (reference sequence). Between the trimmed V and J ends, which lost 0 bases and 7 bases, there was a span of 12 bases. CDR3 in amino acids: CASSQERGAGGYTF. The CDR3 coding sequence is TGTGCCAGCAGCCAAGAACGGGGGGCAGGTGGCTACACCTTC.

This clone appeared a single time. The chain employs TRBV10-3 and TRBJ1-6, with TRBD1 matching 11 bases. The CDR3 loop spans 16 amino acids. Losses at the gene ends were 1 base for V and 6 bases for J; bases not matched to a gene: 2. Per the germline V gene, CDR1 is ENHRY and CDR2 is SYGVKD. DNA for the CDR3: TGTGCCATCAGTGAGTTTGGACAGGGGGCTAATTCACCCCTCCACTTT. Protein product: CAISEFGQGANSPLHF.

CDR3 sequence (DNA): TGTGCCAGTAGCGAACAGGGTTGGACTGAAGCTTTCTTT. Translated, it gives CASSEQGWTEAFF. This chain uses TRBV19 with TRBJ1-1; a weak D match, TRBD1 (6 bases). Deletions cut 6 bases from V and 5 bases from J, with 13 bases between. The CDR3 is 13 amino acids. The germline V gene encodes CDR1 LNHDA and CDR2 SQIVND (reference sequence).

The chain joins TRBV7-2 to TRBJ2-5, with D possibly being TRBD1 (6 bases). CDR1 is SGHTA, CDR2 FQGNSA, per germline. There are 16 residues in the CDR3. V was shortened by 5 bases and J by 2 bases, with 18 bases between the two germline ends. CDR3 sequence: CASSHGRQELQETQYF. For the CDR3, the DNA is TGTGCCAGCAGCCACGGCCGACAGGAGTTGCAAGAGACCCAGTACTTC.

The V gene is TRBV11-2, the J gene TRBJ1-3; D might be TRBD1 (5 bases). Germline loops: CDR1 SGHAT, CDR2 FQNNGV. Trimming cost V 2 bases and J 1 base, with 9 bases left between them. The length of the CDR3 is 15 residues. Here the CDR3 reads CASSLMSGSGNTIYF. The CDR3 bases are TGTGCCAGCAGCTTAATGTCAGGGTCTGGAAACACCATATATTTT. Complete variable domain (other parts from reference TRBV11-2 and TRBJ1-3): EAGVAQSPRYKIIEKRQSVAFWCNPISGHATLYWYQQILGQGPKLLIQFQNNGVVDDSQLPKDRFSAERLKGVDSTLKIQPAKLEDSAVYLCASSLMSGSGNTIYFGEGSWLTVV.

J is TRBJ1-2 and V is TRBV5-1; D unresolved. Germline values: CDR1 SGHRS, CDR2 YFSETQ. The CDR3 is 16 residues long. Trimming stripped 0 bases from V and 7 bases from J, with 19 bases between. In DNA form, the CDR3 reads TGCGCCAGCAGCTTGGGGCAGGAGGGCGCCCTGGGTGGCTACACCTTC. Amino acids: CASSLGQEGALGGYTF.